These 26 T cell receptor beta chains originate from one sample sequenced in a study of post-analysis software for immune sequencing data. Unique molecular identifiers were built into the TCR beta cDNA libraries. TCRdb fed the PCR reads into MiXCR, producing one record per CDR3 protein. The table shows hundreds of thousands of distinct CDR3 sequences, with about 50% occurring only once. The study, taken as a whole, reports: Compared with controls, patients had more of about 5 TRBV segments, including TRBV5-6, TRBV5-1 and TRBV20-1.

These receptors have no identified antigens. The sequencing sample was made of blood. Receptors originate from a girl under 18 with multiple sclerosis.

The J gene is TRBJ1-2, the V gene TRBV4-1; the match to TRBD1 covers 7 bases. This CDR3 region has 14 residues. Trimming took 4 bases from V and 3 from J; bases not matched to a gene: 5. Germline lookup yields CDR1 MGHRA and CDR2 YSYEKL. In nucleotides, the CDR3 is TGCGCCAGCAGCCCGAACAGGGGAGACTATGGCTACACCTTC. This codes for CASSPNRGDYGYTF.

V is TRBV7-9 and J is TRBJ1-2; D is unclear. CDR3 length equals 13 residues. Germline lookup yields CDR1 SEHNR and CDR2 FQNEAQ (reference sequence). With 5 bases removed from V and 12 bases from J, the gap between germline ends came to 19 bases. The CDR3 sequence: CASSPGEGYRHTF. Written as DNA, the CDR3 is TGTGCCAGCAGCCCCGGAGAAGGCTATAGGCACACCTTC.

V gene TRBV5-5 combines with J gene TRBJ2-1; D gene uncertain. There are 14 residues in the CDR3. V was clipped by 5 bases and J by 13 bases, with 22 bases between them. CDR1 is SGHKS, CDR2 YYEKEE, per germline (reference sequence). CDR3 region: CASRTLGLPFGQFF. In nucleotides, the CDR3 is TGTGCCAGCAGAACGTTAGGGCTCCCTTTCGGACAGTTCTTC.

CDR3 protein: CASSVGQESDTQYF. The DNA of the CDR3 is TGTGCCAGCAGCGTGGGACAGGAGTCAGATACGCAGTATTTT. V is TRBV7-9 and J is TRBJ2-3, with 8 bases identical to TRBD1. The CDR3 consists of 14 residues. The J segment lost 4 bases and the V segment lost 5 bases, leaving 5 bases of the junction unmatched. Germline V lookup: CDR1 SEHNR, CDR2 FQNEAQ (reference sequence).

J is TRBJ2-7 and V is TRBV10-3; 10 nucleotides agree with TRBD1. Trimming removed 5 bases from V and 4 bases from J; junction bases left unmatched: 2. Germline V gene sequence: CDR1 ENHRY, CDR2 SYGVKD. The CDR3 sequence is 13 residues long. The CDR3 bases are TGTGCCATCAGTACGGGACAGGGGTACGAGCAGTACTTC. The encoded protein is CAISTGQGYEQYF.

V is TRBV6-4 and J is TRBJ1-4, with 7 bases lining up with TRBD1. The CDR3 contains 13 residues. Germline CDR1 is MRHNA and CDR2 is SNTAGT. Losses at the gene ends were 2 bases for V and 8 bases for J; bases not matched to a gene: 2. Written as DNA, the CDR3 is TGTGCCAGCAGTGACCGGGGACAGGAAAAACTGTTTTTT. This codes for CASSDRGQEKLFF.

The chain carries TRBV28 and TRBJ1-5; TRBD1 aligns across 8 bases. This CDR3 region has 18 residues. The J segment lost 2 bases and the V segment lost 3 bases, leaving 12 bases of the junction unmatched. Germline lookup yields CDR1 MDHEN and CDR2 SYDVKM. The CDR3 spells CASSFGQGARNGNQPQHF. In DNA, the CDR3 is TGTGCCAGCAGTTTTGGGCAGGGGGCCCGAAACGGCAATCAGCCCCAGCATTTT.

This rearrangement joins TRBV20-1 to TRBJ2-5; D assignment may be TRBD1 or TRBD2 (5 bases each). The CDR3 runs 12 residues. Germline-derived CDR1 and CDR2 are DFQATT and SNEGSKA (reference sequence). Between the trimmed V and J ends, which lost 6 bases and 9 bases, there was a span of 17 bases. CDR3 amino acids: CSAWTGAGAQYF. CDR3 DNA: TGCAGTGCATGGACTGGGGCCGGGGCCCAGTACTTC.

The chain carries TRBV29-1 and TRBJ2-5, with 8 bases matching TRBD1. Germline loops: CDR1 SQVTM, CDR2 ANQGSEA. CDR3 length: 14 amino acids. V gave up 1 base and J gave up 5 bases; unmatched junction bases: 6. The CDR3 DNA reads TGCAGCGTTGAAGGCAGGGGGCTTTTGGAGACCCAGTACTTC. Its translation: CSVEGRGLLETQYF.

V is TRBV12-3 or TRBV12-4 and J is TRBJ1-5; 9 bases match TRBD1. There are 15 residues in the CDR3. Germline trimming cut 1 base from V and 8 bases from J; bases unmatched to any gene: 6. CDR3 in DNA: TGTGCCAGCAGTTTAGGGGACAGGGCCGGGGAGCCCCAGCATTTT. The encoded protein is CASSLGDRAGEPQHF.

This CDR3 reads CASSLDARTTNEKLFF. DNA of the CDR3: TGCGCCAGCAGCTTGGATGCGAGGACAACTAATGAAAAACTGTTTTTT. The rearrangement joins TRBV5-1 to TRBJ1-4; D unclear. This CDR3 contains 16 residues. The V end lost 0 bases, the J end lost 0 bases, and 9 bases lay between the germline ends. Germline CDR1 reads SGHRS; CDR2 reads YFSETQ. The full variable domain, in which reference TRBV5-1 and TRBJ1-4 provide the parts outside the CDR3, is KAGVTQTPRYLIKTRGQQVTLSCSPISGHRSVSWYQQTPGQGLQFLFEYFSETQRNKGNFPGRFSGRQFSNSRSEMNVSTLELGDSALYLCASSLDARTTNEKLFFGSGTQLSVL.

This clonotype was found many times. The chain carries TRBV6-5 and TRBJ2-7; 13 bases agree with TRBD2. Per germline, CDR1 MNHEY and CDR2 SVGAGI. The ends lost 6 bases at V and 4 bases at J; junction bases unmatched: 6. The CDR3 length is 15 residues. In DNA form, the CDR3 reads TGTGCCAGCAGCCCGGGACTAGCGGGGCCTTACGAGCAGTACTTC. Translation: CASSPGLAGPYEQYF.

This clonotype turned up a few times. The chain is built from TRBV12-3 or TRBV12-4 and TRBJ2-3, with D uncertain. V was shortened by 11 bases and J by 2 bases, with 14 bases between the two germline ends. The CDR3 contains 13 residues. The CDR3 DNA follows: TGTGCCGGTAGCTTCGGGTACACAGATACGCAGTATTTT. This codes for CAGSFGYTDTQYF.

This clonotype was detected only a few times. The rearrangement joins TRBV20-1 to TRBJ2-3, with 8 bases lining up with TRBD1. Germline V CDR1 and CDR2: DFQATT, SNEGSKA (reference sequence). V lost 1 base to trimming and J lost 5 bases; unmatched junction nucleotides: 8. CDR3 size: 15 residues. The CDR3 coding sequence is TGCAGTGCTAGAGTGGGCAGGGGGCAGATAGATACGCAGTATTTT. Translated: CSARVGRGQIDTQYF.

This rearrangement joins TRBV7-2 to TRBJ2-7; a possible D gene is TRBD2 (6 bases). CDR3 length: 15 residues. Between the trimmed V and J ends, which lost 4 bases and 12 bases, there was a span of 25 bases. Germline-derived CDR1 and CDR2 are SGHTA and FQGNSA. The CDR3: CASSSISGTVQKWYF. CDR3 coding DNA: TGTGCCAGCAGCTCGATCTCCGGGACTGTGCAGAAGTGGTACTTC.

This rearrangement joins TRBV18 to TRBJ2-6, with D uncertain. The ends were cut back, 2 bases at V and 0 bases at J, with 11 bases in the middle. The CDR3 totals 17 residues. Germline CDR1 KGHSH, CDR2 LQKENI. The CDR3 loop reads CASSPADGSSGANVLTF. CDR3 sequence (DNA): TGTGCCAGCTCACCAGCCGACGGATCCTCTGGGGCCAACGTCCTGACTTTC.

J is TRBJ2-2 and V is TRBV5-1; 11 positions agree with TRBD2. This CDR3 is 17 amino acids long. Germline CDR1 and CDR2: SGHRS and YFSETQ. The junction had 9 bases not matched to a gene; V was cut back by 4 bases and J by 4 bases. CDR3 bases: TGCGCCAGCAGCCTATACACTAGCGGGAGTATCACCGGGGAGCTGTTTTTT. As protein: CASSLYTSGSITGELFF.

V gene TRBV12-3 or TRBV12-4 combines with J gene TRBJ1-2; tentative D call: TRBD1 (5 bases). CDR3 length: 14 residues. V shed 8 bases and J shed 7 bases, with 20 bases lying between them. CDR3 protein: CASSGQTPRLGYTF. The DNA for the CDR3 is TGTGCCAGCTCAGGGCAGACTCCACGTCTTGGCTACACCTTC.

This chain links TRBV12-3 or TRBV12-4 with TRBJ1-2; 8 bases fit TRBD1. V trimming: 3 bases; J trimming: 4 bases; junction bases outside the gene matches: 16. The CDR3 is 18 residues long. DNA for the CDR3: TGTGCCAGCAGTTTCCCCAGGGGGCAGGTCAATTTTACCTATGGCTACACCTTC. Protein product: CASSFPRGQVNFTYGYTF.

This clonotype was seen more than once but under ten times. The chain has TRBV11-2 and TRBJ2-5; D is unresolved. V was clipped by 5 bases and J by 5 bases, with 9 bases between them. Per germline, CDR1 SGHAT and CDR2 FQNNGV. CDR3 length equals 12 residues. The CDR3 nucleotides are TGTGCCAGCAGCATCCTCGGGGAGACCCAGTACTTC. This codes for CASSILGETQYF.

The chain combines TRBV12-3 or TRBV12-4 with TRBJ2-4; TRBD1 is a possible D gene (6 bases). The CDR3 covers 16 residues. The V end lost 1 base, the J end lost 13 bases, and 23 bases lay between the germline ends. This CDR3 reads CASSLGGGRNYNEQYF. The CDR3, as DNA: TGTGCCAGCAGTTTAGGAGGGGGTCGGAACTACAATGAGCAGTACTTC.

The chain uses TRBV29-1 and TRBJ1-4; TRBD1 aligns across 7 bases. There are 13 residues in the CDR3. Germline V gene data show CDR1 as SQVTM and CDR2 as ANQGSEA. DNA of the CDR3: TGCACCATCAAGACAGGGTGGGACGAAAAACTGTTTTTT. It yields the protein CTIKTGWDEKLFF.

The chain uses TRBV9 and TRBJ2-6; D is uncertain. Germline CDR1 SGDLS, CDR2 YYNGEE. The CDR3 totals 17 residues. The V gene lost 2 bases and the J gene lost 1 base, with 13 bases spanning the gap. The CDR3 spells CASSVGWAESGANVLTF. DNA for the CDR3: TGTGCCAGCAGCGTGGGGTGGGCAGAGTCTGGGGCCAACGTCCTGACTTTC.

CDR3 sequence reads: CASSQTPGRSGEQYF. CDR3 coding DNA: TGTGCCAGCAGCCAAACTCCCGGGAGGAGCGGCGAGCAGTACTTC. The chain has TRBV3-1 and TRBJ2-7; 7 bases are shared with TRBD2. From germline, CDR1 is LGHDT and CDR2 YNNKEL (reference sequence). The CDR3 has 15 amino acids. V lost 2 bases to trimming and J lost 6 bases; unmatched junction nucleotides: 10.

This clonotype has a handful of counts. The chain uses TRBV29-1 and TRBJ2-7; 9 positions agree with TRBD1. CDR1 is SQVTM and CDR2 is ANQGSEA in the germline V gene. The J segment lost 5 bases and the V segment lost 6 bases, leaving 20 bases of the junction unmatched. The CDR3 is 17 residues long. CDR3: CSVCGGRGQGFSDEQYF. The CDR3 region has the DNA TGCAGCGTCTGCGGTGGCCGCGGACAGGGGTTTTCCGACGAGCAGTACTTC.

The chain links TRBV12-3 or TRBV12-4 to TRBJ2-3; 9 nucleotides match TRBD2. Unmatched junction bases numbered 8, after V lost 5 bases and J lost 11 bases. The CDR3 is 13 amino acids. The CDR3 DNA is TGTGCCAGCAGTGCCCGGACTAGCGAAGTGCAGTATTTT. Its protein is CASSARTSEVQYF.